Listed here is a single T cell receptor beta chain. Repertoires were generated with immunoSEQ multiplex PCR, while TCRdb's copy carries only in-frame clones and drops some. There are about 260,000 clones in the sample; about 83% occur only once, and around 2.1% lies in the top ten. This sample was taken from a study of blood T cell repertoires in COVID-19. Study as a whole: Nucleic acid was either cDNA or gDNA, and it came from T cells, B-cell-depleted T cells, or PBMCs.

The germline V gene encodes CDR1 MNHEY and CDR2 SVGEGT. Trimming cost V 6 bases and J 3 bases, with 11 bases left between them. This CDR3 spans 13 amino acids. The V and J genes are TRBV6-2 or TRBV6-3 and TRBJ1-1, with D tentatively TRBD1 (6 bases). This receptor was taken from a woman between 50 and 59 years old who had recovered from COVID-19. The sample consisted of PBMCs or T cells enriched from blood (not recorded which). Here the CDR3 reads CASSDRMYTEAFF. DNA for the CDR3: TGTGCCAGCAGCGACAGGATGTACACTGAAGCTTTCTTT.